This record covers a single TCR beta chain. PCR was performed using 60 Vbeta and 13 Jbeta primers. Using immunoSEQ multiplex PCR, the repertoire was profiled, and TCRdb retains in-frame clones only, with some absent. This table has about 210,000 clones, approximately 78% appearing once. These data come from a study of cytomegalovirus exposure and HLA in healthy donors. The V gene lost 3 bases and the J gene lost 7 bases, with 13 bases spanning the gap. This CDR3 contains 15 residues. Germline V gene lookup returns CDR1 MNHEY and CDR2 SMNVEV (reference sequence). The sequencing sample was made of PBMCs. The clonotype originates from a boy between 10 and 17 years old in good health and CMV-seronegative. The rearrangement joins TRBV27 to TRBJ1-6; D is possibly TRBD1 (6 bases). The CDR3 is CASSFNRDTNSPLHF. The CDR3 DNA reads as TGTGCCAGCAGTTTCAACCGGGACACAAATTCACCCCTCCACTTT.